The rows below give T cell receptor beta chains drawn from one sample of a study of coeliac disease. The data were produced by immunoSEQ multiplex PCR, yet TCRdb's version contains in-frame clones alone and is incomplete. The repertoire holds roughly 8,000 clones, about three fifths seen once, with over 7.5% in the top ten. The material sequenced was intraepithelial lymphocytes from the gut. Source of these receptors: a woman aged 55-69 years with celiac disease. The CDR3 runs from the conserved cysteine through the conserved F or W. D genes are given only for firm matches. Rows may omit the clone size; those that give it use once, few, many or a size class.

TGTGCCAGCAGCAAGACAGATGAGACTAGCACAGATACGCAGTATTTT	CASSKTDETSTDTQYF	TRBJ2-3	16	TRBV5-6	-	-
TGCGCCAGCAGCCAAGAGTATAGCGGGGGCCGGCGGGATACGCAGTATTTT	CASSQEYSGGRRDTQYF	TRBJ2-3	17	TRBV4-1	few	TRBD2
TGCGCCAGCTCGATTGGGGACATCCCCAGCGAGACCCAGTACTTC	CASSIGDIPSETQYF	TRBJ2-5	15	TRBV5-1	-	-
TGCGCCAGCAGCCGCGGAGAAGGTTTGAACACTGAAGCTTTCTTT	CASSRGEGLNTEAFF	TRBJ1-1	15	TRBV5-1	few	-
TGTGCCAGCTCACGTGGGACAGGTTCTCATGAGCAGTACTTC	CASSRGTGSHEQYF	TRBJ2-7	14	TRBV18	-	TRBD1
TGCAGCGTACGGGAATCTGGGGCCAACGTCCTGACTTTC	CSVRESGANVLTF	TRBJ2-6	13	TRBV29-1	-	-
TGTGCCAGCAGCTTAATAGGGGGCGCAGAAGCTTTCTTT	CASSLIGGAEAFF	TRBJ1-1	13	TRBV7-3	-	TRBD1
TGTGCCAGCAGCCCCGGGGGGGGGATTACAGATACGCAGTATTTT	CASSPGGGITDTQYF	TRBJ2-3	15	TRBV9	-	TRBD2
TGCGCCAGCAGTGATAACGAGCAGTACTTC	CASSDNEQYF	TRBJ2-7	10	TRBV10-2	few	-
TGTGCCAGCAGTCTGACAGTGAACACTGAAGCTTTCTTT	CASSLTVNTEAFF	TRBJ1-1	13	TRBV27	medium-sized	-
TGTGCCAGCAGCTTGCCTAATGATAACTATGGCTACACCTTC	CASSLPNDNYGYTF	TRBJ1-2	14	TRBV5-4	-	-
TGTGCCAGCAGCTTCAGAGGGGGCGGAGGTGACACTGAAGCTTTCTTT	CASSFRGGGGDTEAFF	TRBJ1-1	16	TRBV5-4	-	TRBD1
TGCGCCAGCAGCCTCGCGACAGCGAACTATGGCTACACCTTC	CASSLATANYGYTF	TRBJ1-2	14	TRBV5-1	once	-
TGTGCCACCAGCAGAGATAGGCCAGGTACGCAAGAGACCCAGTACTTC	CATSRDRPGTQETQYF	TRBJ2-5	16	TRBV15	-	-
TGTGCCATCAGTAGGGACAGGGCAGATACGCAGTATTTT	CAISRDRADTQYF	TRBJ2-3	13	TRBV10-3	medium-sized	TRBD1
TGTGCCACCAGCAGAACCACAGGGGTGGGAAACACCATATATTTT	CATSRTTGVGNTIYF	TRBJ1-3	15	TRBV15	-	TRBD1
TGTGCCAGCAGTTCCCTAGCGGGAGGGCTCAGATACAATGAGCAGTTCTTC	CASSSLAGGLRYNEQFF	TRBJ2-1	17	TRBV27	medium-sized	TRBD2
TGTGCCAGCAGCTTAGTAACAGGGGGGGACGGCTACACCTTC	CASSLVTGGDGYTF	TRBJ1-2	14	TRBV7-9	-	TRBD1
TGTGCCAGCAGTTACGGACAGGGGCACGAGCAGTACTTC	CASSYGQGHEQYF	TRBJ2-7	13	TRBV6-5	-	TRBD1
TGTGCCTGGTCAAAGGACAGGGTCCCTGGGGCCAACGTCCTGACTTTC	CAWSKDRVPGANVLTF	TRBJ2-6	16	TRBV30	-	TRBD1
TGTGCCAGCAGTGATTTAGCGGGAGGGCCTTTCTACTTC	CASSDLAGGPFYF	TRBJ2-4	13	TRBV6-1	-	TRBD2
TGCGCCAGCAGCCCCGCAGGGGTCCCCCTCCACTTT	CASSPAGVPLHF	TRBJ1-6	12	TRBV5-1	medium-sized	-
TGTGCCAGCAGCTTACACGGGGGTGGCAATCAGCCCCAGCATTTT	CASSLHGGGNQPQHF	TRBJ1-5	15	TRBV7-6	-	-
TGTGCCAGCAGCTTTGAGCTAGCCGGGGAGGAGCAGTTCTTC	CASSFELAGEEQFF	TRBJ2-1	14	TRBV12-1	-	-
TGTGCCAGCAGCCCTGGACAGGGTGGCCCCTACGAGCAGTACTTC	CASSPGQGGPYEQYF	TRBJ2-7	15	TRBV6-5	-	TRBD1
TGTGCCAGCAGTTACGACAGGGCGGTAGATACGCAGTATTTT	CASSYDRAVDTQYF	TRBJ2-3	14	TRBV6-5	-	TRBD1
TGCGCCAGCAGCCAAGTAGCGGGGGGGTTCAGCCGGCGCGGCGAGCAGTACTTC	CASSQVAGGFSRRGEQYF	TRBJ2-7	18	TRBV4-1	few	TRBD2
TGTGCCAGCAGCGTGCCGGGACTACTCCTCGATGAGCAGTTCTTC	CASSVPGLLLDEQFF	TRBJ2-1	15	TRBV7-2	-	TRBD2
TGTGCCAGCAGAAAAGGCCCTAGGGAGCAGTTCTTC	CASRKGPREQFF	TRBJ2-1	12	TRBV7-9	-	-
TGTGCCAGCAGCCCTCGGGGGAGCGGGGGGGATGATACGCAGTATTTT	CASSPRGSGGDDTQYF	TRBJ2-3	16	TRBV9	-	TRBD2
TGTGCCAGCAGCTGGAGACTAGCGGGGGGGCGGGACAATGAGCAGTTCTTC	CASSWRLAGGRDNEQFF	TRBJ2-1	17	TRBV5-6	-	TRBD2
TGTGCCAGCAGCCCAGAAGGACAGGGGGTTTCCGAGCAGTACTTC	CASSPEGQGVSEQYF	TRBJ2-7	15	TRBV28	-	TRBD1
TGTGCCAGCAGAAAGACAGGGCCCCCCAGCACCGGGGAGCTGTTTTTT	CASRKTGPPSTGELFF	TRBJ2-2	16	TRBV7-2	-	TRBD1
TGTGCCAGCAGCCCCGTAGCGGGAATCAACGAGCAGTACTTC	CASSPVAGINEQYF	TRBJ2-7	14	TRBV14	-	TRBD2
TGTGCCAGCAGCTTAGTGGGCGCCGTCGACACCTTC	CASSLVGAVDTF	TRBJ1-2	12	TRBV7-9	-	-
TGTGCCAGCAGCCAGACAGGGGGCGGCTACACCTTC	CASSQTGGGYTF	TRBJ1-2	12	TRBV21-1	-	-
TGTGCCAGCAGCCACCTAAACAGCTATGGGGCCAACGTCCTGACTTTC	CASSHLNSYGANVLTF	TRBJ2-6	16	TRBV4-2	-	-
TGTGCCAGCAGCCCCACTGGGACTAGGCGGGGGAAGGGCACAGATACGCAGTATTTT	CASSPTGTRRGKGTDTQYF	TRBJ2-3	19	TRBV4-2	-	TRBD2
TGTGCCATCAGTGAGACCGGGTCGTCTGAAAAACTGTTTTTT	CAISETGSSEKLFF	TRBJ1-4	14	TRBV10-3	few	-
TGTGCCTGGAGTGTACGCCTAAGCCGAAACGAGCAGTTCTTC	CAWSVRLSRNEQFF	TRBJ2-1	14	TRBV30	-	-
TGTGCCAGCAGCCCTAGCGGGGAGAGCTACGAGCAGTACTTC	CASSPSGESYEQYF	TRBJ2-7	14	TRBV11-1	large	TRBD2
TGTGCCAGCAGTGAGGCTAGCGGGTCCTACAATGAGCAGTTCTTC	CASSEASGSYNEQFF	TRBJ2-1	15	TRBV2	once	TRBD2
TGTGCCAGCAGCCAAGATCCGCTAGCGGGAGGGCCCGGGGAGCTGTTTTTT	CASSQDPLAGGPGELFF	TRBJ2-2	17	TRBV4-2	once	TRBD2
TGTGCCAGTAAGTGGGCAGACGAAGCTTTCTTT	CASKWADEAFF	TRBJ1-1	11	TRBV19	-	-
TGTGCCAGCAGCTTAGGGACAGGTACCTACGAGCAGTACTTC	CASSLGTGTYEQYF	TRBJ2-7	14	TRBV11-2	-	TRBD1
TGTGCCATCAGTGAGAGGGAGTCTGGAAACACCATATATTTT	CAISERESGNTIYF	TRBJ1-3	14	TRBV10-3	-	-
TGTGCCAGCACCTCGTGGGCCTTCTACAATGAGCAGTTCTTC	CASTSWAFYNEQFF	TRBJ2-1	14	TRBV6-5	few	-
TGCGCCAGCAGCCAAGATTCGGGGTGGGATGAGCAGTTCTTC	CASSQDSGWDEQFF	TRBJ2-1	14	TRBV4-3	-	-
TGTGCCAGTAGTAGCGGACAGGGGGCCTCCTACGAGCAGTACTTC	CASSSGQGASYEQYF	TRBJ2-7	15	TRBV19	-	TRBD1
TGTGCCAGCAGCCGACTAGCGGCCTACGAGCAGTACTTC	CASSRLAAYEQYF	TRBJ2-7	13	TRBV6-6	-	TRBD2
TGTGCCACCAGCAGACACCCCCCACTAGCACTGGCAGATACGCAGTATTTT	CATSRHPPLALADTQYF	TRBJ2-3	17	TRBV15	-	-
TGTGCTCGAGCTGTTACGGGGAACACTGAAGCTTTCTTT	CARAVTGNTEAFF	TRBJ1-1	13	TRBV2	-	-
TGTGCCAGTAGTATGACAGTTAACACTGAAGCTTTCTTT	CASSMTVNTEAFF	TRBJ1-1	13	TRBV19	-	-
TGTGCCACCTGGACTACTTCGGGATATCCCCCCTACGAGCAGTACTTC	CATWTTSGYPPYEQYF	TRBJ2-7	16	TRBV6-6	few	-
TGTGCCAGCAGTTCCCTAGCGGGATCAGCAGATACGCAGTATTTT	CASSSLAGSADTQYF	TRBJ2-3	15	TRBV27	-	TRBD2
TGTGCCAGCTCGAGCGGGTTCTCCTACAATGAGCAGTTCTTC	CASSSGFSYNEQFF	TRBJ2-1	14	TRBV6-5	-	-